The 29 T cell receptor beta chains reported below all come from one sample, sequenced in a study of blood T cells in healthy people across ages (dated by TCRdb to between 2014 and 2017). The method behind the library was 5' RACE. The sequencing machine was an Illumina HiSeq 2500. A second about 7 to 12 cycle PCR used a sample-barcoded 5' primer and a J-beta primer mix. TCRdb trimmed the raw reads at Q25, called clones with MiXCR and kept productive beta chains. Identical CDR3 proteins give one entry, which carries the most common genes and DNA. In this sample the table shows some 690,000 distinct CDR3 sequences, 22% of which occur a single time. The ten largest make up approximately 20% of the sample. Sequenced input: blood. These receptor sequences come from a man in his 70s in good health.

J is TRBJ2-4 and V is TRBV6-5; 8 bases match TRBD2. Germline assignment: CDR1 MNHEY and CDR2 SVGAGI. There are 13 residues in the CDR3. The trim removed 7 bases at V and 8 bases at J, leaving 7 bases unmatched. As DNA, the CDR3 is TGTGCCAGCAAAATAACGGGGGGGGACATTCAGTACTTC. This codes for CASKITGGDIQYF.

The rearrangement uses TRBV2 and TRBJ2-6; D perhaps matches TRBD2 (5 bases). Germline CDR1 SNHLY, CDR2 FYNNEI. Trimming pared 9 bases from V and 1 base from J, leaving 7 bases between. CDR3 length: 13 residues. The CDR3 DNA reads as TGTGCCAGACGAGGGTCTGGGGCCAACGTCCTGACTTTC. This sequence encodes CARRGSGANVLTF.

This sequence joins TRBV6-2 or TRBV6-3 and TRBJ2-3; D is unclear. Trimming pared 6 bases from V and 4 bases from J, leaving 11 bases between. The CDR3 runs to 13 residues. Looked up from germline, CDR1 is MNHEY and CDR2 is SVGEGT. Here the CDR3 DNA reads TGTGCCAGCAGCCAGGATTACGCAGATACGCAGTATTTT. Protein product: CASSQDYADTQYF.

J is TRBJ2-5 and V is TRBV9; unclear D gene. V was cut by 1 base and J by 2 bases, with 9 bases left in between. The germline V gene has CDR1 SGDLS and CDR2 YYNGEE. The CDR3 contains 14 residues. The CDR3 bases are TGTGCCAGCAGCGTACGTCAGCATCAAGAGACCCAGTACTTC. It specifies CASSVRQHQETQYF.

The chain joins TRBV7-9 to TRBJ2-7; unclear D gene. Judging by the DNA end, TRBJ2-1 fits better; the J call may be wrong. Germline V gene lookup returns CDR1 SEHNR and CDR2 FQNEAQ (reference sequence). This CDR3 is 12 amino acids long. CDR3: CASSLHGDEQFF. DNA of the CDR3: TGTGCCAGCAGCTTACACGGAGATGAGCAGTTCTTC.

V usage is TRBV24-1 and J usage is TRBJ2-1; 9 nucleotides match TRBD1. V lost 2 bases, J lost 0 bases, and 16 bases stayed unmatched. CDR3 size: 21 residues. Germline CDR1 and CDR2: KGHDR and SFDVKD. The CDR3 coding sequence is TGTGCCACCAGTGATTCAATACAGGGGGCGCATCCCTCCTCCTCCTACAATGAGCAGTTCTTC. This translates into CATSDSIQGAHPSSSYNEQFF.

The table lists this clonotype with a few counts. This chain uses TRBV21-1 with TRBJ2-3; the D call of TRBD2 is as the table states it, not checked on the DNA. TRBV21-1 is a documented pseudogene. The CDR3 has 15 amino acids. CDR3 in DNA: TGTGCCAGCAGCCCCCGGGACTGCCGCACAGATACGCAGTATTTT. Translated, it gives CASSPRDCRTDTQYF.

V is TRBV3-1 and J is TRBJ1-4; 9 bases map to TRBD1. Germline CDR1 reads LGHDT; CDR2 reads YNNKEL (reference sequence). Trimming removed 6 bases from V and 5 bases from J; junction bases left unmatched: 4. This CDR3 has 14 amino acids. The chain's CDR3 is CASRRTGENEKLFF. The CDR3 DNA sequence: TGTGCCAGCAGAAGGACAGGGGAGAATGAAAAACTGTTTTTT.

Of note for this clonotype: Here the CDR3 omits its conserved ending phenylalanine or tryptophan, so a read error is the likely source. CDR3 sequence: CASRDYTEAFL. The CDR3 DNA sequence: TGCGCCAGCAGGGATTACACTGAAGCTTTCCTT. The chain recombines TRBV10-2 with TRBJ1-1; D is ambiguous. This CDR3 comprises 11 residues. Per the germline V gene, CDR1 is WSHSY and CDR2 is SAAADI. The V gene lost 6 bases and the J gene lost 3 bases, with 5 bases spanning the gap.

This clonotype has a count of ten or more. The chain joins TRBV20-1 to TRBJ2-1, with TRBD1 matching 9 bases. The CDR3 has 18 amino acids. Germline-derived CDR1 and CDR2 are DFQATT and SNEGSKA (reference sequence). CDR3 region: CSVLSGQGDLMKDNEQFF. In nucleotides, the CDR3 is TGCAGCGTATTATCGGGACAGGGTGATCTTATGAAGGACAATGAGCAGTTCTTC.

This clonotype turned up a few times. This chain uses TRBV6-6 with TRBJ1-1; D is unresolved. The CDR3 runs to 14 residues. Per germline, CDR1 MNHNY and CDR2 SVGAGI (reference sequence). The V gene lost 2 bases and the J gene lost 1 base, with 8 bases spanning the gap. The CDR3 protein is CASSYTNGNTEAFF. The CDR3 bases are TGTGCCAGCAGTTACACCAATGGGAACACTGAAGCTTTCTTT.

This clonotype was recorded only once. The CDR3 reads CASSADQRGETQYF. As DNA, the CDR3 is TGTGCCAGCAGCGCGGACCAAAGGGGAGAGACCCAGTACTTC. V usage is TRBV9 and J usage is TRBJ2-5; perhaps TRBD1 as D (5 bases). The V end was cut by 3 bases, the J end by 4 bases, with 13 bases between. Germline V CDR1 and CDR2: SGDLS, YYNGEE. CDR3 length equals 14 residues.

This clonotype has just a few counts. The rearrangement uses TRBV12-3 or TRBV12-4 and TRBJ2-5; the D is unclear. The J call is doubtful: the DNA matches TRBJ2-7 better. The CDR3 spans 14 residues. The CDR3 protein is CASSLAQYTYEQYF. CDR3 bases: TGTGCCAGCAGTTTAGCACAGTATACCTACGAGCAGTACTTC.

This clonotype was counted many times. V and J are TRBV12-3 or TRBV12-4 and TRBJ1-2, with 7 bases that match TRBD1. V was clipped by 6 bases and J by 6 bases; unmatched bases: 4. This CDR3 comprises 12 residues. The chain's CDR3 is CASRSGTDGYTF. DNA for the CDR3: TGTGCCAGCAGAAGTGGGACAGATGGCTACACCTTC.

The chain is built from TRBV7-6 and TRBJ2-5; D is possibly TRBD1 or TRBD2 (6 bases each). TRBJ2-7 matches the DNA end more closely, so the J call is doubtful. Germline V CDR1 and CDR2: SGHVS, FNYEAQ. The CDR3 runs to 18 residues. The CDR3 is CASSLVGGPETVPYEQYF. CDR3 in DNA: TGTGCCAGCAGCTTAGTAGGGGGGCCTGAGACAGTGCCTTACGAGCAGTACTTC.

This clonotype has ten or more counts. The chain combines TRBV20-1 with TRBJ2-4; D might be TRBD1 or TRBD2, each matching 6 bases. In germline, CDR1 is DFQATT, CDR2 SNEGSKA (reference sequence). This CDR3 comprises 13 residues. V lost 7 bases and J 7 bases, leaving 17 bases between the germline ends. CDR3: CSGGHSGLNIQYF. CDR3 in DNA: TGCAGTGGGGGGCATAGCGGACTCAACATTCAGTACTTC.

This clonotype has a count of ten or more. The chain couples TRBV7-9 to TRBJ2-3, with TRBD2 as a possible D gene (5 bases). This CDR3 is built from 16 residues. From germline, CDR1 is SEHNR and CDR2 FQNEAQ (reference sequence). V was shortened by 4 bases and J by 2 bases, with 16 bases between the two germline ends. CDR3: CASSSSGASVTDTQYF. The DNA for the CDR3 is TGTGCCAGCAGCTCAAGCGGAGCGAGCGTCACAGATACGCAGTATTTT.

This clonotype was seen a few times. The V call is TRBV4-2, the J call TRBJ2-3, with D possibly being TRBD1 (5 bases). Trimming cost V 0 bases and J 4 bases, with 8 bases left between them. This CDR3 spans 14 amino acids. The germline V gene encodes CDR1 LGHNA and CDR2 YNFKEQ. CDR3 protein: CASSQDSQADTQYF. DNA of the CDR3: TGTGCCAGCAGCCAAGATTCACAGGCAGATACGCAGTATTTT.

This chain joins TRBV4-3 and TRBJ2-1, with a tentative D call TRBD1 (7 bases). The germline CDR1 and CDR2 sequences are LGHNA and YSLEER. The CDR3 loop spans 16 amino acids. V was trimmed by 0 bases and J by 7 bases, leaving 16 bases between them. CDR3 protein: CASSQDNRGGRNEQFF. The CDR3 nucleotides read TGCGCCAGCAGCCAAGATAACAGGGGAGGTAGGAATGAGCAGTTCTTC.

This clonotype has only a few counts. The chain joins TRBV7-2 to TRBJ2-5; 7 bases map to TRBD2. This CDR3 is built from 15 residues. The V and J ends lost 6 bases and 4 bases, in that order; junction bases with no gene match: 11. Germline CDR1 is SGHTA and CDR2 is FQGNSA. The CDR3 sequence: CASSYDQGGSETQYF. The CDR3 DNA reads TGTGCCAGCAGTTACGACCAGGGAGGGTCAGAGACCCAGTACTTC.

This clonotype was recorded a few times. The rearrangement links TRBV3-1 to TRBJ2-3, with 8 nucleotides matching TRBD2. The junction had 6 bases not matched to a gene; V was cut back by 4 bases and J by 3 bases. Germline CDR1 LGHDT, CDR2 YNNKEL (reference sequence). The CDR3 is 15 residues long. The CDR3 sequence: CASSPPGGRTDTQYF. CDR3 nucleotide sequence: TGTGCCAGCAGCCCCCCGGGGGGGCGGACAGATACGCAGTATTTT.

In its sample, this clonotype was seen a few times. The chain uses TRBV7-9 and TRBJ2-3, with 7 bases matching TRBD2. The CDR3 is made up of 16 amino acids. The germline gives CDR1 SEHNR, CDR2 FQNEAQ (reference sequence). V shed 5 bases and J 1 base; nucleotides not matched to a gene: 9. CDR3 loop: CASSPGGTTRTDTQYF. CDR3 DNA sequence: TGTGCCAGCAGCCCTGGCGGGACTACCCGCACAGATACGCAGTATTTT.

The table lists this clonotype with a few counts. The chain recombines TRBV18 with TRBJ1-2; TRBD1 might be the D (6 bases). The V end lost 0 bases, the J end lost 5 bases, and 13 bases lay between the germline ends. The V gene's germline CDR1 is KGHSH and CDR2 LQKENI. This CDR3 spans 15 amino acids. The CDR3 sequence is CASSPPAGDLYGYTF. The CDR3 nucleotides are TGTGCCAGCTCACCACCTGCAGGGGACCTTTATGGCTACACCTTC.

This clonotype was counted a few times. The chain employs TRBV5-5 and TRBJ2-5; the D is unclear. The CDR3 spans 13 residues. The ends were cut back, 2 bases at V and 1 base at J, with 6 bases in the middle. In germline, CDR1 is SGHKS, CDR2 YYEKEE (reference sequence). The CDR3 nucleotides are TGTGCCAGCAGCTTCCCGGTCCAAGAGACCCAGTACTTC. It codes for CASSFPVQETQYF.

J is TRBJ2-2 and V is TRBV14; tentative D call: TRBD2 (6 bases). This CDR3 has 17 amino acids. V lost 3 bases, J lost 6 bases, and 20 bases lay in between. Germline V lookup: CDR1 SGHDN, CDR2 FVKESK. The CDR3 is CASSHVRRGAWAGELFF. The CDR3 nucleotides are TGTGCCAGCAGCCACGTGCGGAGGGGCGCTTGGGCCGGGGAGCTGTTTTTT.

This clonotype was picked up many times. The chain joins TRBV6-4 to TRBJ1-6; 7 bases map to TRBD1. CDR3 size: 15 residues. V lost 4 bases and J lost 6; bases outside the gene matches: 6. Germline values: CDR1 MRHNA, CDR2 SNTAGT. The CDR3 sequence is CASSATGIGNSPLHF. The CDR3 DNA follows: TGTGCCAGCAGTGCGACAGGGATCGGTAATTCACCCCTCCACTTT.

This chain connects TRBV5-1 to TRBJ1-4; 10 bases agree with TRBD1. Germline values: CDR1 SGHRS, CDR2 YFSETQ. The J segment lost 5 bases and the V segment lost 3 bases, leaving 4 bases of the junction unmatched. The CDR3 is 15 residues long. The CDR3 here is CASSWAGQGNEKLFF. DNA for the CDR3: TGCGCCAGCAGCTGGGCGGGACAGGGGAATGAAAAACTGTTTTTT.

There are a few counts of this clonotype. The genes are TRBV20-1 and TRBJ1-1; D is unresolved. From germline, CDR1 is DFQATT and CDR2 SNEGSKA (reference sequence). Trimming shortened V by 0 bases and J by 9 bases, and 11 bases separated the two germline ends. The CDR3 has 12 residues. CDR3 DNA sequence: TGCAGTGCTAGAGATCTTGGGCAGCAAGCTTTCTTT. As protein: CSARDLGQQAFF.

This clonotype was counted only a few times. J is TRBJ2-1 and V is TRBV28; weak D call: TRBD1 (6 bases). The J call may be wrong; the DNA end is better matched by TRBJ2-7. CDR1 and CDR2 (germline): MDHEN, SYDVKM. This CDR3 is built from 14 residues. The CDR3 here is CASSQGDTAYEQYF. CDR3 nucleotides: TGTGCCAGCAGTCAAGGGGACACAGCCTACGAGCAGTACTTC.